The clone carrying this T cell receptor (beta chain) was seen at least ten times. TCR beta CDR3 sequences were amplified from RNA transcripts. The HTBI primer set was used in a first-round RT-PCR of the TCR CDR3. One entry per CDR3 protein results from TCRdb running MiXCR on the multiplex PCR reads. Altogether approximately 610,000 distinct CDR3 sequences are present, roughly 15% being singletons, with the ten largest covering roughly 4.3%. This record belongs to a study of T cells in Graves' hyperthyroidism and ophthalmopathy. Trimming removed 6 bases from V and 0 bases from J, with 15 bases in between. The CDR3 covers 15 residues. Germline V gene lookup returns CDR1 ENHRY and CDR2 SYGVKD.

The genes are TRBV10-3 and TRBJ2-7; tentatively, D is TRBD1 (6 bases). This sequence originates from a woman in her forties with Graves' ophthalmopathy. Sequencing input: blood. This CDR3 is CAISVQGPNSYEQYF. The DNA of the CDR3 is TGTGCCATCAGCGTACAGGGCCCTAACTCCTACGAGCAGTACTTC.